This TCR beta chain was retrieved from a study of shared clonotypes between healthy human individuals. Study-wide findings and caveats: Generally, naive subsets came out with larger estimated richness than memory subsets.

The deep-level immunoSEQ assay was used. Profiling relied on immunoSEQ multiplex PCR, and the TCRdb table lists in-frame clones only, not all of them. Of a few million clones listed, roughly nine tenths are singletons. With regard to this clone: The antigen is undetermined. Other nucleotide sequences in the sample specify the same CDR3.

The specimen was naive CD4+ T cells sorted from blood. As for subset: CD45RA+ positively selected. The source of this sequence is a man between 18 and 29 years old in good health.

The CDR3 reads CASQQGGYGYTF. CDR3 sequence (DNA): TGTGCCAGTCAACAGGGTGGCTATGGCTACACCTTC. J is TRBJ1-2 and V is TRBV19, with TRBD1 as a possible D gene (6 bases). V lost 8 bases and J 4 bases, leaving 11 bases between the germline ends. This CDR3 spans 12 amino acids. CDR1 is LNHDA, CDR2 SQIVND, per germline (reference sequence).